The source of this T cell receptor beta chain is a study of CD8 T cells in ankylosing spondylitis. Findings of the study overall: Ankylosing spondylitis blood appeared to be characterized by a TCR beta motif of several highly homologous variants.

TCRdb passed the 5' RACE reads through MiXCR, listing each CDR3 protein once. This table has 150,000 or so distinct CDR3 sequences, around 18% appearing once. This clonotype was seen a few times. The antigen remains undetermined. Germline assignment: CDR1 KGHDR and CDR2 SFDVKD. The CDR3 has 12 residues. The V end lost 4 bases, the J end lost 6 bases, and 7 bases lay between the germline ends. The TCR sequence derives from a male donor with ankylosing spondylitis or in good health (not recorded which). This rearrangement joins TRBV24-1 to TRBJ2-3, with D hard to call. Sequenced material: blood, either unsorted or a sorted T cell fraction (not recorded which). In nucleotides, the CDR3 is TGTGCCACCAGTGAGCCGTCGGATACGCAGTATTTT. Translating gives CATSEPSDTQYF.